The sequence of this T cell receptor (beta chain) was determined in a study of identical twins. Germline CDR1 reads SNHLY; CDR2 reads FYNNEI. V trimming: 7 bases; J trimming: 5 bases; junction bases outside the gene matches: 6. This CDR3 has 13 amino acids. Each CDR3 protein gets one entry after TCRdb re-called the 5' RACE reads with MiXCR. This table holds 1.5 million or so distinct CDR3 sequences, around 33% found once. V usage is TRBV2 and J usage is TRBJ2-5; 8 positions match TRBD2. This sequence was found in a newborn girl in good health. Material for sequencing was cord blood. CDR3 protein: CASKVIAGETQYF. In nucleotides, the CDR3 is TGTGCCAGCAAGGTGATAGCGGGGGAGACCCAGTACTTC.